These 10 T cell receptor beta chains were sequenced from one sample in a study of read filtering for tumor transcriptome and immune sequencing. Molecular barcoded adaptors covering alpha/delta and beta/gamma chains were used on approximately 400 ng RNA. TCRdb called the reads again in MiXCR, with one record for every CDR3 protein. The profile shows approximately 65,000 distinct CDR3 sequences, 11% to 15% of them singletons. Source material: a population of CD138-negative cells sorted from bone marrow. Receptors were obtained from a donor at least 40 years old with multiple myeloma.

This clonotype turned up a few times. At one end, the junction sequence differs from germline, possibly due to a read error. The rearrangement links TRBV6-5 to TRBJ2-2; 9 bases line up with TRBD1. Germline loops: CDR1 MNHEY, CDR2 SVGAGI. This CDR3 region has 14 residues. DNA of the CDR3: TGTGCCGGCAGACAACAGGGGGCCACCGGGGAGCTGTTTTTT. Amino acids: CAGRQQGATGELFF.

This clonotype was found many times. The chain uses TRBV29-1 and TRBJ2-2, with a tentative D call TRBD2 (6 bases). Germline CDR1 SQVTM, CDR2 ANQGSEA. CDR3 size: 13 residues. V gave up 4 bases and J gave up 1 base, with 7 bases separating them. This CDR3 reads CSVVGGNTGELFF. For the CDR3, the DNA is TGCAGCGTTGTCGGGGGGAACACCGGGGAGCTGTTTTTT.

This clonotype has ten or more counts. The J gene is TRBJ1-1, the V gene TRBV7-9; D may be TRBD1 (5 bases). The CDR3 has 15 residues. The V gene lost 5 bases and the J gene lost 0 bases, with 13 bases spanning the gap. Per germline, CDR1 SEHNR and CDR2 FQNEAQ (reference sequence). CDR3 amino acids: CASSAPGTVNTEAFF. The CDR3 nucleotides read TGTGCCAGCAGCGCCCCCGGGACGGTGAACACTGAAGCTTTCTTT.

This clonotype appeared many times. This rearrangement joins TRBV12-3 or TRBV12-4 to TRBJ2-1, with 9 nucleotides matching TRBD1. The CDR3 extends over 17 amino acids. Trimming removed 2 bases from V and 5 bases from J; junction bases left unmatched: 10. CDR3 bases: TGTGCCAGCAGTTTACTTGGGACAGGGTTCGGCAACAATGAGCAGTTCTTC. Encoded protein: CASSLLGTGFGNNEQFF.

This clonotype was seen more than once but under ten times. One end of the junction is discordant with germline, which a read error may explain. V is TRBV20-1 and J is TRBJ2-2; 7 bases align to TRBD2. CDR3 length equals 14 residues. Looked up from germline, CDR1 is DFQATT and CDR2 is SNEGSKA (reference sequence). The CDR3 DNA reads TGCAGTGCTAGTCGGTCGACTAGCCCCGGGGAACTGTTTTTT. It encodes CSASRSTSPGELFF.

Worth noting for this clonotype: This could be a read error, since a much larger clone is one nucleotide away. This chain connects TRBV14 to TRBJ2-3; D call uncertain. The V gene's germline CDR1 is SGHDN and CDR2 FVKESK. CDR3 length: 16 amino acids. CDR3 bases: TGTGCCAGCAGCCACCGCCCACGGCCAAGCACAGATACGCGGTATTTT. Residues: CASSHRPRPSTDTRYF.

This clonotype showed up many times. The chain employs TRBV20-1 and TRBJ1-6; weak D call: TRBD1 (6 bases). The CDR3 covers 14 residues. V gave up 3 bases and J gave up 8 bases, with 14 bases separating them. Germline values: CDR1 DFQATT, CDR2 SNEGSKA (reference sequence). CDR3 sequence: CSASRGTKDSPLHF. As DNA, the CDR3 is TGCAGTGCTAGTCGCGGGACAAAGGATTCACCCCTCCACTTT.

This clonotype appeared many times. V usage is TRBV4-2 and J usage is TRBJ2-1; TRBD2 matches 11 bases. Germline V lookup: CDR1 LGHNA, CDR2 YNFKEQ. The length of the CDR3 is 15 residues. Trimming removed 5 bases from V and 4 bases from J; junction bases left unmatched: 4. CDR3 residues: CASSTTSGTYNEQFF. The CDR3 DNA is TGTGCCAGCAGCACGACTAGCGGGACGTACAATGAGCAGTTCTTC.

This clonotype has at least ten counts. The rearrangement uses TRBV5-1 and TRBJ2-7; D uncertain. The V gene lost 0 bases and the J gene lost 3 bases, with 10 bases spanning the gap. The CDR3 contains 14 residues. The V gene's germline CDR1 is SGHRS and CDR2 YFSETQ. This CDR3 reads CASSLEGFGYEQYF. The CDR3 nucleotides are TGCGCCAGCAGCTTGGAAGGGTTCGGCTACGAGCAGTACTTC.

This clonotype was seen a handful of times. The chain combines TRBV6-5 with TRBJ2-1, with 13 nucleotides matching TRBD2. The trim removed 4 bases at V and 8 bases at J, leaving 11 bases unmatched. The CDR3 extends over 17 amino acids. Germline CDR1 reads MNHEY; CDR2 reads SVGAGI. In DNA form, the CDR3 reads TGTGCCAGCAGTTCTGCCTCTTTGGGACTAGCGGGACATGAGCAGTTCTTC. It encodes CASSSASLGLAGHEQFF.